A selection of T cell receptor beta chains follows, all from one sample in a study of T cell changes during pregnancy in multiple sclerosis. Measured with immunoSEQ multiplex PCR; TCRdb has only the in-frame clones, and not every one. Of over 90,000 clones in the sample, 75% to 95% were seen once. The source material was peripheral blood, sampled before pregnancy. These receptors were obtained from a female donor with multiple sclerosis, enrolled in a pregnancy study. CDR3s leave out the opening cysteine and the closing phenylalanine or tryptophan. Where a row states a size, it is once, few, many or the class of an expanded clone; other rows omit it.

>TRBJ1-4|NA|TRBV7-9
ASSLVDGRGKLF
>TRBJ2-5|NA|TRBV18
ASSPSLTGNQETQY
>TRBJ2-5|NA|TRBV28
ASSLSGGLGETQY
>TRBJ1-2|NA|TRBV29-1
SVPGDNYGYT
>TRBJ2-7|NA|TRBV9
ASSVAPGTGVYEQY
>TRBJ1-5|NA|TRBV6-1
ASIGRGTPDQPQH
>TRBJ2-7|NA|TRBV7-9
ASSSPASRTYEQY
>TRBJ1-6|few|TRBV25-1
ASSIQGSNSPLH
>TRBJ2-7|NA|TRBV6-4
ASSPREGHYEQY
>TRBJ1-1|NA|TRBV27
ASKLRGEIRFLTEAF
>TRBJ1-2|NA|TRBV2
ASSDSGFGTGVDGYT
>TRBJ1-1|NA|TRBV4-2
ASSNKVGQGGTEAF
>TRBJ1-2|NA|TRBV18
ASSPALRESYT
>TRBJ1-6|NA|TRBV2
ASSTGGWGSPLH
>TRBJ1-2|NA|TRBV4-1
ASSQTLVRYLDDYGYT
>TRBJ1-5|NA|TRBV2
ASMGQGYQPQH
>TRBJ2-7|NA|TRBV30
AWSGQRQY
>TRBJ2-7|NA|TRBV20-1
SALEAEQY
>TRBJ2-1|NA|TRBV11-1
ASSLVRGLTYNEQF
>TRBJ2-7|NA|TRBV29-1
SVEDGLAGSYEQY
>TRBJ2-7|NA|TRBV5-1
ASSPGGQESSYEQY
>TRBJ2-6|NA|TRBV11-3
ASSLGTGSGANVLT
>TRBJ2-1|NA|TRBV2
ASTSQPGTSVYNEQF
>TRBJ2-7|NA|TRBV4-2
ASSQERTGGTYEQY
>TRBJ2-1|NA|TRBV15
ATGGFHNEQF
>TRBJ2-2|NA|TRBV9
ASSVAPLAGGPSGELF
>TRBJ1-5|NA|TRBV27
ASSSRGGNQPQH
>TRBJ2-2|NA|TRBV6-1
ASTLAGSTGELF
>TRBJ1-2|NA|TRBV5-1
ASSLGGGYT
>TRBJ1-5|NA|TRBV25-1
ASSAGTGNQPQH
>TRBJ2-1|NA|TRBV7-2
ASSPLAGGPNEQF
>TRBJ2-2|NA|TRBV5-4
ASSFGGAADGELF
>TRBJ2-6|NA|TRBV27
ASRLGGANVLT
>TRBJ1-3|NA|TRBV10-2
ASRTGTDSGNTIY
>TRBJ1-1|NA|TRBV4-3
ASSQDSGLNTEAF
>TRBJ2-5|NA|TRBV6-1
ASSALETQY
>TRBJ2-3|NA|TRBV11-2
ASSLMVQGGSTTDTQY
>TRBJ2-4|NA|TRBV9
ASSPQVEAGNIQY
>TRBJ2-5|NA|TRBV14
ASSQDGAGLQETQY
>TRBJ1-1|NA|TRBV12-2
ASRRTNFRTLMNTEAF
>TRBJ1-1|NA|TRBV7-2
ASSPRRGTEAF
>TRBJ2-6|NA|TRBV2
ASSEAGFRAGANVLT